The rows below give T cell receptor beta chains drawn from one sample of a study of regulatory T cells in long-lasting Graves disease. TCRdb re-derived calls from the multiplex PCR reads in MiXCR, one entry per CDR3 protein. The sample includes some 250,000 distinct CDR3 sequences, 18% seen only once; the top ten take approximately 14%. This same sample was also taken into another study, of T cells in Graves' hyperthyroidism and ophthalmopathy.

The specimen was peripheral blood mononuclear cells (PBMCs), collected at new diagnosis, from a patient treated with antithyroid drugs. The origin of the receptors is a woman under 40 with Graves disease. Each CDR3 is given with its conserved first and last residue. The D gene is left open where the match is weak. Part of the rows lack a size; the others show once, few, many or a class for expanded clones.

len	v_gene	d_gene	abundance	j_gene	CDR3aa	CDR3nt
14	TRBV6-2/TRBV6-3	-	many	TRBJ2-5	CASSEILDQETQYF	TGTGCCAGCAGTGAAATTTTGGATCAAGAGACCCAGTACTTC
14	TRBV3-1	-	many	TRBJ1-1	CASRHTGYGTEAFF	TGTGCCAGCAGGCATACAGGGTACGGCACTGAAGCTTTCTTT
18	TRBV10-3	TRBD2	once	TRBJ2-3	CAISEDGTSGGIADTQYF	TGTGCCATCAGTGAAGATGGGACTAGCGGGGGGATCGCAGATACGCAGTATTTT
15	TRBV4-1	-	many	TRBJ1-4	CASSQKEGSNEKLFF	TGCGCCAGCAGCCAGAAGGAAGGCTCTAATGAAAAACTGTTTTTT
16	TRBV19	-	-	TRBJ2-2	CASNGGPDSYTGELFF	TGTGCCAGTAATGGAGGGCCCGACAGCTACACCGGGGAGCTGTTTTTT
17	TRBV5-4	TRBD2	-	TRBJ2-2	CASSRQVAGGNTGELFF	TGTGCCAGCAGCCGGCAGGTAGCGGGGGGGAACACCGGGGAGCTGTTTTTT
15	TRBV19	TRBD1	-	TRBJ2-3	CASSPRDSYTDTQYF	TGTGCCAGTAGTCCCCGGGACAGTTACACAGATACGCAGTATTTT
13	TRBV24-1	-	few	TRBJ2-1	CATSDPSGNEQFF	TGTGCCACCAGTGACCCCTCGGGCAATGAGCAGTTCTTC
15	TRBV27	TRBD2	many	TRBJ2-7	CASRRSSGAGYEQYF	TGTGCCAGCAGAAGATCCAGCGGGGCAGGCTACGAGCAGTACTTC
13	TRBV6-1	-	many	TRBJ1-5	CASRTLDAQPQHF	TGTGCCAGCAGGACACTTGACGCTCAGCCCCAGCATTTT
13	TRBV12-3/TRBV12-4	-	many	TRBJ2-7	CASSLQSTYEQYF	TGTGCCAGCAGTTTGCAGAGTACCTACGAGCAGTACTTC
14	TRBV20-1	TRBD2	-	TRBJ2-3	CSAGTSGLTDTQYF	TGCAGTGCTGGGACTAGCGGCCTCACAGATACGCAGTATTTT
13	TRBV5-1	-	many	TRBJ1-1	CASSLFQTTEAFF	TGCGCCAGCAGCTTGTTCCAGACCACTGAAGCTTTCTTT
14	TRBV18	-	many	TRBJ1-1	CASSPVGGLPEAFF	TGTGCCAGCTCACCCGTCGGAGGACTGCCTGAAGCTTTCTTT
15	TRBV13	-	many	TRBJ1-1	CASSLGTAANTEAFF	TGTGCCAGCAGCCTGGGGACCGCGGCGAACACTGAAGCTTTCTTT
14	TRBV12-3/TRBV12-4	TRBD1	-	TRBJ2-7	CASSFAGGGYEQYF	TGTGCCAGCAGTTTTGCAGGGGGTGGATACGAGCAGTACTTC
15	TRBV5-1	TRBD1	-	TRBJ1-1	CASSLEGTGNTEAFF	TGCGCCAGCAGCTTGGAGGGGACAGGGAACACTGAAGCTTTCTTT
15	TRBV14	-	many	TRBJ1-6	CASSREGRTYSPLHF	TGTGCCAGCAGCCGTGAGGGACGGACTTATTCACCCCTCCACTTT
15	TRBV5-5	-	many	TRBJ1-2	CASSLAPGPGYGYTF	TGCGCCAGCAGCTTGGCCCCGGGGCCGGGATATGGCTACACCTTC
14	TRBV10-3	-	many	TRBJ2-1	CAISEGTAHNEQFF	TGTGCCATCAGTGAAGGGACTGCGCACAATGAGCAGTTCTTC
18	TRBV18	-	-	TRBJ2-7	CASSPRQSAGEKGYEQYF	TGTGCCAGCTCACCCAGACAAAGCGCAGGGGAAAAAGGTTACGAGCAGTACTTC
15	TRBV12-3/TRBV12-4	TRBD1	many	TRBJ2-7	CASSLAWGQGYEQYF	TGTGCCAGCAGTTTAGCGTGGGGACAGGGCTACGAGCAGTACTTC
14	TRBV19	-	many	TRBJ1-1	CASSSRASNTEAFF	TGTGCCAGTAGTTCAAGGGCCTCGAACACTGAAGCTTTCTTT
15	TRBV3-1	TRBD1	once	TRBJ2-3	CASSRQGAFTDTQYF	TGTGCCAGCAGCCGCCAGGGGGCATTCACAGATACGCAGTATTTT
12	TRBV27	-	many	TRBJ2-2	CASSWGTGELFF	TGTGCCAGCAGTTGGGGAACCGGGGAGCTGTTTTTT
12	TRBV19	-	many	TRBJ1-1	CASRPRGAEAFF	TGTGCCAGCAGGCCCAGGGGCGCTGAAGCTTTCTTT
16	TRBV6-2/TRBV6-3	TRBD2	many	TRBJ2-1	CASSYSTSGGNNEQFF	TGTGCCAGCAGTTACTCTACTAGCGGGGGAAACAATGAGCAGTTCTTC